This T cell receptor beta chain comes out of a study of CD8+CD57+ T cells in acquired aplastic anemia. As for the study in general: The study obtained an average of 3.2 ug of DNA from sorted CD4+ and CD8+ cells.

Genomic DNA was employed as the template in profiling TCR beta VDJ and CDR3. TCRdb processed the reads anew with MiXCR; each CDR3 protein has one entry. The sample yields about 180,000 distinct CDR3 sequences, roughly 43% seen once. Patients selected for sequencing had displayed CD8+CD57+ cell expansion by flow cytometry. When blood sampling took place, the patients had received no therapy. This clonotype was picked up a small number of times. The sequenced sample consisted of sorted CD4+, CD8+, or CD8+CD57+ T cells (not recorded which) from PBMCs. This sequence originates from a human donor with aplastic anemia.

The CDR3 coding sequence is TGCAGCGTGAGGCGTGCTTGGGATTCACCCCTCCACTTT. It is translated as CSVRRAWDSPLHF. The chain couples TRBV29-1 to TRBJ1-6; no clear D. V lost 6 bases and J lost 8, with 14 bases in between. The CDR3 is 13 amino acids. CDR1 SQVTM and CDR2 ANQGSEA come from the germline V gene.